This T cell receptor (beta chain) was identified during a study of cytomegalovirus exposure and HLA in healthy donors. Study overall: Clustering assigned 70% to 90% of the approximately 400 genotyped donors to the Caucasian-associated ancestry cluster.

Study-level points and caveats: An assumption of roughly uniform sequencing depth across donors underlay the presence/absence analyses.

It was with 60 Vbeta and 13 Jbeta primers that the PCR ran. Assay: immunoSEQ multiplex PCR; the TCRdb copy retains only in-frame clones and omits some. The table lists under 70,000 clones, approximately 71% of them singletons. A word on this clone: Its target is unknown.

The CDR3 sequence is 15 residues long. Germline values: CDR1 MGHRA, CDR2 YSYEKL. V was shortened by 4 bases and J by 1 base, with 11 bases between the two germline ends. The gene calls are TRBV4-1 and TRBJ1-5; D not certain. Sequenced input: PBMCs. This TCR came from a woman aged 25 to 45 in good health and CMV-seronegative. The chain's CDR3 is CASSPTFSSNQPQHF. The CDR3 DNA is TGCGCCAGCAGCCCTACTTTTTCAAGCAATCAGCCCCAGCATTTT.